This entry features one T cell receptor (beta chain) sequence. Its antigen is not known. This record belongs to a study of shared clonotypes between healthy human individuals. Overall study: For every donor, three CD4 naive, three CD4 memory, two CD8 naive and one CD8 memory plates were used. Study-level results: The small donor group covered limited genetic and exposure diversity. Memory subsets had estimated richness that was generally smaller than that of naive subsets.

Germline CDR1 is LGHNA and CDR2 is YSLEER. This CDR3 has 13 amino acids. Trimming stripped 2 bases from V and 5 bases from J, with 9 bases between. TCRdb's table, derived via immunoSEQ multiplex PCR, lists solely in-frame clones and lacks some. The sample has under 1,100,000 clones; about 74% are singletons. V is TRBV4-3 and J is TRBJ2-5; D is ambiguous. This sequence originates from a young man in good health. The sample taken for sequencing was memory CD4+ T cells sorted from blood. As for subset: CD45RA-negative fraction. The CDR3 loop is CASSQRGLETQYF. The CDR3 coding sequence is TGCGCCAGCAGCCAACGCGGTTTGGAGACCCAGTACTTC.